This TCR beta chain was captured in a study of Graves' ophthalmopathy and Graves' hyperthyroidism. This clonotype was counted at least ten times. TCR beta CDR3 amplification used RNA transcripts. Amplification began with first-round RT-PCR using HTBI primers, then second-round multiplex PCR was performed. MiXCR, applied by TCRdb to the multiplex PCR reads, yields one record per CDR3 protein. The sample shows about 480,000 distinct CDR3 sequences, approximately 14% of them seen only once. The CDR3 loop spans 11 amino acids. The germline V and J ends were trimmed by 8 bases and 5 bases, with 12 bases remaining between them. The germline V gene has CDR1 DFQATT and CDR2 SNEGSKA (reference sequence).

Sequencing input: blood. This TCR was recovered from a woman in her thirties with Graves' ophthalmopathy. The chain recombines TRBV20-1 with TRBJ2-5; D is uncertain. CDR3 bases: TGCAGTTACCACCGGGTGGAGACCCAGTACTTC. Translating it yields CSYHRVETQYF.